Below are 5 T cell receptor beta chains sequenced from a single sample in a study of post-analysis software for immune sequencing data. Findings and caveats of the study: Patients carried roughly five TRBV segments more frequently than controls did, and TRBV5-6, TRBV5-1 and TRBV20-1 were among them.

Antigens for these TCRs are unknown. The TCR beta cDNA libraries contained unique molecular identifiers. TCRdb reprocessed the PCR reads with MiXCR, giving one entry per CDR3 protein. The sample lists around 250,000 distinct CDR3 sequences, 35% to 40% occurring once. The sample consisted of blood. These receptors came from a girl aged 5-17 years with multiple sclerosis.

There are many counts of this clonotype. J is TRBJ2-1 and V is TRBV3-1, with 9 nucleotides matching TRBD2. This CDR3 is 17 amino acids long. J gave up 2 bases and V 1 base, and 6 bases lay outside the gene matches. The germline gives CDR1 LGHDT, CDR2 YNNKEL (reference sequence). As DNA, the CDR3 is TGTGCCAGCAGCCAAGGAGCTAGCGGGGACCCCTACAATGAGCAGTTCTTC. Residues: CASSQGASGDPYNEQFF.

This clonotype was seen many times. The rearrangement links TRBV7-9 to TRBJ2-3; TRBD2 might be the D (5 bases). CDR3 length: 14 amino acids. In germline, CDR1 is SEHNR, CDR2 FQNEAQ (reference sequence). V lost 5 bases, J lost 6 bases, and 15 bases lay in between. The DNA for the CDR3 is TGTGCCAGCAGCCCCCAAGGTAGCGCGGATACGCAGTATTTT. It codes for CASSPQGSADTQYF.

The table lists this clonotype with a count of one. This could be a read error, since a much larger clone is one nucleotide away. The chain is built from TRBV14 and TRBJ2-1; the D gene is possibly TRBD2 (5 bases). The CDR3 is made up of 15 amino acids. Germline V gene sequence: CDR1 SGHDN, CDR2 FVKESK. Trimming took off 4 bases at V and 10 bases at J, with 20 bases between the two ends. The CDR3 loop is CASSPPGNTLSEQFF. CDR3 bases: TGTGCCAGCAGCCCCCCGGGGAACACTCTTTCGGAGCAGTTCTTC.

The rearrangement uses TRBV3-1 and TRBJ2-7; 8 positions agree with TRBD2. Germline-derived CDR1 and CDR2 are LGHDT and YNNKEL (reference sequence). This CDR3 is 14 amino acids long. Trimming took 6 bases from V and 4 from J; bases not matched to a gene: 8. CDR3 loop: CASSPGTRAYEQYF. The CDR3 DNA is TGTGCCAGCAGTCCCGGGACTAGGGCTTACGAGCAGTACTTC.

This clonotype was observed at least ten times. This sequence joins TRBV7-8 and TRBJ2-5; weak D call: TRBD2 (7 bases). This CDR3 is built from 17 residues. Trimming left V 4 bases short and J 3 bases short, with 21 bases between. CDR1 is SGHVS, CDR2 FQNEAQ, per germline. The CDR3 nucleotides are TGTGCCAGCAGCTCCCTACGGGGGGCGGGCCTAGAAGAGACCCAGTACTTC. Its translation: CASSSLRGAGLEETQYF. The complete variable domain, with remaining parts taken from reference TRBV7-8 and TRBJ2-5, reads GAGVSQSPRYKVAKRGQDVALRCDPISGHVSLFWYQQALGQGPEFLTYFQNEAQLDKSGLPSDRFFAERPEGSVSTLKIQRTQQEDSAVYLCASSSLRGAGLEETQYFGPGTRLLVL.